Sequencing of this T cell receptor (beta chain) was carried out in a study of CD8 T cells in Susac syndrome. Study-level points and caveats: TCR sequencing and HLA analysis covered a relatively small number of individuals.

For this clonotype: Antigen specificity is unknown.

Trimming took off 9 bases at V and 6 bases at J, with 17 bases between the two ends. The CDR3 has 13 amino acids. When the RNA was reverse transcribed, random hexamers were used with an input of roughly 0.45 to 1 ug. Using its own MiXCR run on the immunoSEQ multiplex PCR reads, TCRdb lists one record per CDR3 protein. The table lists some 260,000 distinct CDR3 sequences, about 88% of them singletons. The receptor was isolated from a human donor with multiple sclerosis. What was sequenced was CD8+ T cells from PBMCs. This chain connects TRBV12-3 or TRBV12-4 to TRBJ1-1; D gene ambiguous. CDR3 in DNA: TGTGCCAGTCCTCGGGCCCCCGGACCTGAAGCTTTCTTT. Encoded protein: CASPRAPGPEAFF.